Following are 12 T cell receptor beta chains from one sample sequenced in a study of patients and donors after allogeneic stem cell transplantation. One entry per CDR3 protein, called by TCRdb with MiXCR from the RT-PCR reads. This table has around 200,000 distinct CDR3 sequences, around 40% appearing once. The sample consisted of blood, either unsorted or a sorted T cell fraction (not recorded which). The receptor set was obtained from a human donor who was either an allogeneic HSCT recipient or a stem cell or donor lymphocyte infusion donor (not recorded which). It is not recorded whose cells these are; they may come from a transplant donor.

The chain uses TRBV29-1 and TRBJ2-3; D is unresolved. V lost 3 bases to trimming and J lost 0 bases, with 4 bases between them. The CDR3 consists of 12 residues. The germline CDR1 and CDR2 sequences are SQVTM and ANQGSEA. This chain's CDR3 is CSVEESTDTQYF. DNA for the CDR3: TGCAGCGTTGAGGAGAGCACAGATACGCAGTATTTT.

The chain carries TRBV6-2 or TRBV6-3 and TRBJ2-7; TRBD1 matches 8 bases. The V gene's germline CDR1 is MNHEY and CDR2 SVGEGT. This CDR3 has 15 amino acids. V was pared by 4 bases and J by 3 bases, with 8 bases of the junction left unmatched. CDR3 region: CASSSSGTGYYEQYF. The DNA for the CDR3 is TGTGCCAGCAGTTCCTCCGGGACAGGTTACTACGAGCAGTACTTC.

This chain connects TRBV12-3 or TRBV12-4 to TRBJ2-1, with TRBD1 matching over 9 bases. The CDR3 is made up of 18 amino acids. Unmatched junction bases numbered 11, after V lost 1 base and J lost 4 bases. The CDR3: CASSLVVGGGTGYNEQFF. DNA of the CDR3: TGTGCCAGCAGTTTAGTGGTCGGTGGTGGGACAGGGTACAATGAGCAGTTCTTC.

In nucleotides, the CDR3 is TGTGCCAGCAGCCAAGAATCACCCGGGGAGCTGTTTTTT. It yields the protein CASSQESPGELFF. The V call is TRBV3-1, the J call TRBJ2-2; D uncertain. The V end was cut by 0 bases, the J end by 6 bases, with 5 bases between. Germline V gene data show CDR1 as LGHDT and CDR2 as YNNKEL (reference sequence). This CDR3 is built from 13 residues.

This sequence joins TRBV20-1 and TRBJ1-6; perhaps TRBD1 as D (5 bases). Germline V gene data show CDR1 as DFQATT and CDR2 as SNEGSKA (reference sequence). The CDR3 length is 14 residues. V shed 6 bases and J shed 0 bases, with 9 bases lying between them. For the CDR3, the DNA is TGCAGTGCCCAAAGGGGCTCCTATAATTCACCCCTCCACTTT. This gives the protein CSAQRGSYNSPLHF.

This clonotype was seen only a few times. The chain links TRBV3-1 to TRBJ1-4, with 7 positions matching TRBD1. Germline-derived CDR1 and CDR2 are LGHDT and YNNKEL (reference sequence). The CDR3 contains 15 residues. Trimming cost V 1 base and J 3 bases; bases outside gene matches: 2. For the CDR3, the DNA is TGTGCCAGCAGCCAAGCGGGACAGTCTAATGAAAAACTGTTTTTT. Translating it yields CASSQAGQSNEKLFF.

This rearrangement joins TRBV2 to TRBJ1-6, with D possibly matching TRBD1 (5 bases). The CDR3 spans 15 residues. V was cut by 6 bases and J by 7 bases, with 16 bases left in between. Looked up from germline, CDR1 is SNHLY and CDR2 is FYNNEI. The CDR3 coding sequence is TGTGCCAGCAGCGGCATGGGGGGTTCGAATTCACCCCTCCACTTT. Encoded protein: CASSGMGGSNSPLHF.

This clonotype was counted at least ten times. The chain links TRBV12-3 or TRBV12-4 to TRBJ1-1, with 9 bases aligning to TRBD1. Germline trimming cut 5 bases from V and 11 bases from J; bases unmatched to any gene: 6. The CDR3 extends over 12 amino acids. In DNA, the CDR3 is TGTGCCAGCAGTCCGGGACAGGGAGGTGCTTTCTTT. This translates into CASSPGQGGAFF.

The gene calls are TRBV19 and TRBJ1-5, with unresolved D. The germline V and J ends were trimmed by 7 bases and 0 bases, with 7 bases remaining between them. Germline V gives CDR1 LNHDA, CDR2 SQIVND (reference sequence). CDR3 size: 13 residues. The CDR3 region is CASKAHSNQPQHF. Here the CDR3 DNA reads TGTGCCAGTAAGGCCCATAGCAATCAGCCCCAGCATTTT.

The chain couples TRBV12-3 or TRBV12-4 to TRBJ1-6, with D hard to call. V lost 2 bases and J 0 bases, leaving 11 bases between the germline ends. The CDR3 sequence is 17 residues long. CDR3: CASSLRRTSSYNSPLHF. The CDR3, as DNA: TGTGCCAGCAGTTTACGGCGGACCAGCTCCTATAATTCACCCCTCCACTTT.

This clonotype turned up a few times. This chain links TRBV6-5 with TRBJ1-1; 8 bases are a match to TRBD1. J was trimmed by 4 bases and V by 7 bases; bases with no gene match: 11. The CDR3 runs 15 residues. Germline V gene data show CDR1 as MNHEY and CDR2 as SVGAGI. CDR3 amino acids: CASNSRQGIGTEAFF. CDR3 DNA: TGTGCCAGCAACTCAAGACAGGGGATCGGCACTGAAGCTTTCTTT.

This clonotype occurred a few times. The J gene is TRBJ2-5, the V gene TRBV6-5; D not resolved. Trimming stripped 7 bases from V and 7 bases from J, with 13 bases between. Germline V CDR1 and CDR2: MNHEY, SVGAGI. There are 12 residues in the CDR3. The CDR3 DNA follows: TGTGCCAGCAATGGCGCTGGCGGGACCCAGTACTTC. Residues: CASNGAGGTQYF.